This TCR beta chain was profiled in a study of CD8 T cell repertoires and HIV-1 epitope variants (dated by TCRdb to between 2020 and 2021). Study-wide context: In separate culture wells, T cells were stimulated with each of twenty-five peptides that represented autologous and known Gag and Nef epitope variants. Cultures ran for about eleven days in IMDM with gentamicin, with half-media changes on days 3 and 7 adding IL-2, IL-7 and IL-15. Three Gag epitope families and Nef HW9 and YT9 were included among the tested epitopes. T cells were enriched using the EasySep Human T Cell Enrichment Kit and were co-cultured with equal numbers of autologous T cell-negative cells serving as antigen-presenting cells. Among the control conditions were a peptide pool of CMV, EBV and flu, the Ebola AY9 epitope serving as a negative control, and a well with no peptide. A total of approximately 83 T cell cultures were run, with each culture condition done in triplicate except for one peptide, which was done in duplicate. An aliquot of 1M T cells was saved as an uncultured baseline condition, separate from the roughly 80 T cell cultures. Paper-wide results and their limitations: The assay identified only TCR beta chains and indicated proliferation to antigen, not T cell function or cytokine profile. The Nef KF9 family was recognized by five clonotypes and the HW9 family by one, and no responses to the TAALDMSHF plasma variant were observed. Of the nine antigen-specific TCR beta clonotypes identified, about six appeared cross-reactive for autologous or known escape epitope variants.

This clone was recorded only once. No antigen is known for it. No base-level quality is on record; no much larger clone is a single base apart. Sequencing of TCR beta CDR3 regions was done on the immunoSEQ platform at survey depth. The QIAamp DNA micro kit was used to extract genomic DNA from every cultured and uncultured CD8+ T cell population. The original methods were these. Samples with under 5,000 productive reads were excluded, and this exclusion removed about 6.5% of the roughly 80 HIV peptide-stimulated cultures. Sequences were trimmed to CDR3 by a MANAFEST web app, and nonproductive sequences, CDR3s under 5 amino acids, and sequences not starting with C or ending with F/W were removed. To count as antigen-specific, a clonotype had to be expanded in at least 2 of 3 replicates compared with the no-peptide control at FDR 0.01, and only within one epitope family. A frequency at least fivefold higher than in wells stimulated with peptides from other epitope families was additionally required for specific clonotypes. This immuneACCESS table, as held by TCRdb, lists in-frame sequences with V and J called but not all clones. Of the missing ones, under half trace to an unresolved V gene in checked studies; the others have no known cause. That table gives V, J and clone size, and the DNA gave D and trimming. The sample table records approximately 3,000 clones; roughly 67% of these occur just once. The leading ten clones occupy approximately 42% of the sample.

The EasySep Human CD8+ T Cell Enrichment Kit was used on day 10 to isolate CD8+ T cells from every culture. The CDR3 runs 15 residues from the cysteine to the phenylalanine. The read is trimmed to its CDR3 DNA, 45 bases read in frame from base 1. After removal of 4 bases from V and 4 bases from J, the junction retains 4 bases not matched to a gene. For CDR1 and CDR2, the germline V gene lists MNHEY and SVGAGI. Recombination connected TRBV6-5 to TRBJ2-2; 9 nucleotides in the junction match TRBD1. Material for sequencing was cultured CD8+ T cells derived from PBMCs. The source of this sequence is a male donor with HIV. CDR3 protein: CASSLRTGATGELFF. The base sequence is TGTGCCAGCAGTTTACGGACAGGGGCCACCGGGGAGCTGTTTTTT.